The rows below give T cell receptor beta chains drawn from one sample of a study of blood T cell repertoires in COVID-19. TCRdb keeps only in-frame clones here, not all; method: immunoSEQ multiplex PCR. In the table there are around 250,000 clones, around 88% of which are singletons. Sequences were obtained from PBMCs or T cells enriched from blood (not recorded which). All receptors derive from a middle-aged woman with acute COVID-19. Both conserved end residues are part of each CDR3. Fields, in order: V gene, CDR3 length, clone size, D gene, J gene, CDR3 protein, CDR3 DNA. A D gene is named only where the DNA matches it firmly. Some rows mark clone size as missing; the rest say once, few, many or name a class of expanded clone.

v_call: TRBV5-1
cdr3_length: 14
clone_size: .
d_call: TRBD1
j_call: TRBJ2-5
cdr3_aa: CASSLGQGEETQYF
cdr3_nt: TGCGCCAGCAGCTTGGGGCAGGGGGAAGAGACCCAGTACTTC

v_call: TRBV7-9
cdr3_length: 14
clone_size: .
d_call: TRBD1
j_call: TRBJ1-2
cdr3_aa: CASSKRDRGPGYTF
cdr3_nt: TGTGCCAGCAGCAAACGGGACAGGGGGCCCGGCTACACCTTC

v_call: TRBV3-1/TRBV3-2
cdr3_length: 16
clone_size: once
d_call: TRBD2
j_call: TRBJ2-7
cdr3_aa: CASSQDLPSGSYEQYF
cdr3_nt: TGTGCCAGCAGCCAAGATCTCCCTAGCGGCTCCTACGAGCAGTACTTC

v_call: TRBV28
cdr3_length: 15
clone_size: .
d_call: TRBD1
j_call: TRBJ2-5
cdr3_aa: CASSWGTGSGETQYF
cdr3_nt: TGTGCCAGCAGTTGGGGGACAGGGTCCGGAGAGACCCAGTACTTC

v_call: TRBV18
cdr3_length: 18
clone_size: few
d_call: TRBD1
j_call: TRBJ1-4
cdr3_aa: CASSRTRTGGTSNEKLFF
cdr3_nt: TGTGCCAGCTCACGGACGCGGACAGGGGGGACCTCTAATGAAAAACTGTTTTTT

v_call: TRBV24-1
cdr3_length: 16
clone_size: few
d_call: TRBD1
j_call: TRBJ1-2
cdr3_aa: CATSGPLGQGAIGYTF
cdr3_nt: TGTGCCACCAGTGGTCCCCTGGGACAGGGGGCCATTGGCTACACCTTC

v_call: TRBV30
cdr3_length: 14
clone_size: .
d_call: .
j_call: TRBJ2-7
cdr3_aa: CAWSVHYSTGEQYF
cdr3_nt: TGTGCCTGGAGTGTACACTATTCCACTGGCGAGCAGTACTTC

v_call: TRBV6-5
cdr3_length: 13
clone_size: .
d_call: .
j_call: TRBJ2-3
cdr3_aa: CASSPGRYDTQYF
cdr3_nt: TGTGCCAGCTCCCCGGGGAGATATGATACGCAGTATTTT

v_call: TRBV27
cdr3_length: 16
clone_size: .
d_call: TRBD1
j_call: TRBJ1-1
cdr3_aa: CASSSDRGLMNTEAFF
cdr3_nt: TGTGCCAGCAGTTCCGACAGGGGGCTGATGAACACTGAAGCTTTCTTT

v_call: TRBV5-1
cdr3_length: 14
clone_size: .
d_call: TRBD2
j_call: TRBJ2-3
cdr3_aa: CASSFSGSFDTQYF
cdr3_nt: TGCGCCAGCAGCTTTAGCGGGTCGTTTGATACGCAGTATTTT

v_call: TRBV2
cdr3_length: 14
clone_size: .
d_call: TRBD1
j_call: TRBJ1-6
cdr3_aa: CASSTGTGGSPLHF
cdr3_nt: TGTGCCAGCAGTACCGGGACAGGGGGCTCACCCCTCCACTTT

v_call: TRBV12-3/TRBV12-4
cdr3_length: 13
clone_size: .
d_call: .
j_call: TRBJ1-1
cdr3_aa: CASSLSMNTEAFF
cdr3_nt: TGTGCCAGCAGTTTGTCCATGAACACTGAAGCTTTCTTT

v_call: TRBV29-1
cdr3_length: 12
clone_size: .
d_call: .
j_call: TRBJ1-3
cdr3_aa: CSVGQAGNTIYF
cdr3_nt: TGCAGCGTTGGGCAGGCTGGAAACACCATATATTTT

v_call: TRBV2
cdr3_length: 14
clone_size: .
d_call: .
j_call: TRBJ1-5
cdr3_aa: CASSDLGPNQPQHF
cdr3_nt: TGTGCCAGCAGTGATTTGGGGCCGAATCAGCCCCAGCATTTT

v_call: TRBV7-8
cdr3_length: 13
clone_size: .
d_call: .
j_call: TRBJ1-1
cdr3_aa: CASSLSSGTEAFF
cdr3_nt: TGTGCCAGCAGCTTATCATCAGGCACTGAAGCTTTCTTT

v_call: TRBV21-1
cdr3_length: 16
clone_size: .
d_call: .
j_call: TRBJ2-5
cdr3_aa: CASSPHRVEYQETQYF
cdr3_nt: TGTGCCAGCAGCCCTCACAGGGTAGAGTACCAAGAGACCCAGTACTTC

v_call: TRBV2
cdr3_length: 13
clone_size: .
d_call: TRBD1
j_call: TRBJ1-2
cdr3_aa: CASSDLQGDGYTF
cdr3_nt: TGTGCCAGCAGTGATCTCCAGGGGGATGGCTACACCTTC

v_call: TRBV28
cdr3_length: 15
clone_size: .
d_call: TRBD1
j_call: TRBJ1-2
cdr3_aa: CASSSPDRVTGGYTF
cdr3_nt: TGTGCCAGCAGTTCCCCCGACAGGGTAACGGGTGGCTACACCTTC

v_call: TRBV10-2
cdr3_length: 13
clone_size: .
d_call: TRBD1
j_call: TRBJ1-1
cdr3_aa: CASRATGSAEAFF
cdr3_nt: TGCGCCAGCAGGGCGACAGGGTCCGCGGAAGCTTTCTTT

v_call: TRBV9
cdr3_length: 13
clone_size: once
d_call: TRBD1
j_call: TRBJ1-1
cdr3_aa: CASSSRQGTEAFF
cdr3_nt: TGTGCCAGCAGCTCCCGACAGGGCACTGAAGCTTTCTTT

v_call: TRBV4-2
cdr3_length: 14
clone_size: .
d_call: TRBD2
j_call: TRBJ2-1
cdr3_aa: CASSQEGREKEQFF
cdr3_nt: TGTGCCAGCAGCCAAGAAGGGCGGGAGAAAGAGCAGTTCTTC

v_call: TRBV18
cdr3_length: 15
clone_size: .
d_call: .
j_call: TRBJ2-1
cdr3_aa: CASSPPTGVSYEQFF
cdr3_nt: TGTGCCAGCTCACCACCGACGGGAGTTAGTTATGAGCAGTTCTTC

v_call: TRBV5-4
cdr3_length: 13
clone_size: .
d_call: TRBD2
j_call: TRBJ2-7
cdr3_aa: CASSGRGGNEQYF
cdr3_nt: TGTGCCAGCAGCGGCCGGGGGGGAAACGAGCAGTACTTC

v_call: TRBV9
cdr3_length: 17
clone_size: .
d_call: .
j_call: TRBJ2-2
cdr3_aa: CASSVGGATDVTGELFF
cdr3_nt: TGTGCCAGCAGCGTAGGTGGGGCCACAGATGTCACCGGGGAGCTGTTTTTT

v_call: TRBV28
cdr3_length: 16
clone_size: .
d_call: .
j_call: TRBJ2-5
cdr3_aa: CASSSPDSLSVGTQYF
cdr3_nt: TGTGCCAGCAGTTCGCCGGACTCTCTCTCCGTGGGGACCCAGTACTTC

v_call: TRBV5-1
cdr3_length: 15
clone_size: .
d_call: .
j_call: TRBJ1-2
cdr3_aa: CASSSSGGATYGYTF
cdr3_nt: TGCGCCAGCAGCTCATCTGGTGGGGCCACCTATGGCTACACCTTC

v_call: TRBV13
cdr3_length: 13
clone_size: .
d_call: .
j_call: TRBJ2-5
cdr3_aa: CASSPRGAETQYF
cdr3_nt: TGTGCCAGCAGCCCCCGGGGGGCAGAGACCCAGTACTTC

v_call: TRBV28
cdr3_length: 14
clone_size: once
d_call: .
j_call: TRBJ1-5
cdr3_aa: CASSSRGGNQPQHF
cdr3_nt: TGTGCCAGCAGTTCGCGGGGAGGCAATCAGCCCCAGCATTTT

v_call: TRBV2
cdr3_length: 13
clone_size: .
d_call: .
j_call: TRBJ1-1
cdr3_aa: CASSEAAGTEAFF
cdr3_nt: TGTGCCAGCAGTGAAGCTGCGGGTACCGAAGCTTTCTTT

v_call: TRBV7-6
cdr3_length: 12
clone_size: .
d_call: TRBD1
j_call: TRBJ2-1
cdr3_aa: CASSRDREPQFF
cdr3_nt: TGTGCCAGCAGCAGAGACAGGGAGCCGCAGTTCTTC

v_call: TRBV5-1
cdr3_length: 15
clone_size: .
d_call: .
j_call: TRBJ1-1
cdr3_aa: CASSAVQGLGTEAFF
cdr3_nt: TGCGCCAGCAGCGCGGTACAGGGATTGGGCACTGAAGCTTTCTTT

v_call: TRBV5-4
cdr3_length: 15
clone_size: .
d_call: .
j_call: TRBJ2-1
cdr3_aa: CASSPDGSSYNEQFF
cdr3_nt: TGTGCCAGCAGCCCGGACGGGAGCTCCTACAATGAGCAGTTCTTC

v_call: TRBV28
cdr3_length: 17
clone_size: .
d_call: .
j_call: TRBJ1-3
cdr3_aa: CASSLTRASYSGNTIYF
cdr3_nt: TGTGCCAGCAGTTTAACAAGAGCGAGTTACTCTGGAAACACCATATATTTT

v_call: TRBV7-6
cdr3_length: 18
clone_size: .
d_call: .
j_call: TRBJ2-1
cdr3_aa: CASSLVPGGQAGGNEQFF
cdr3_nt: TGTGCCAGCAGCTTAGTCCCCGGCGGGCAGGCTGGGGGGAATGAGCAGTTCTTC

v_call: TRBV14
cdr3_length: 14
clone_size: .
d_call: .
j_call: TRBJ1-2
cdr3_aa: CASSQAGVGYGYTF
cdr3_nt: TGTGCCAGCAGCCAAGCCGGGGTCGGCTATGGCTACACCTTC

v_call: TRBV9
cdr3_length: 13
clone_size: .
d_call: .
j_call: TRBJ2-5
cdr3_aa: CASSVATRETQYF
cdr3_nt: TGTGCCAGCAGCGTAGCTACGCGGGAGACCCAGTACTTC

v_call: TRBV19
cdr3_length: 15
clone_size: .
d_call: .
j_call: TRBJ1-1
cdr3_aa: CASNIKKGVNTEAFF
cdr3_nt: TGTGCCAGTAATATCAAGAAGGGGGTGAACACTGAAGCTTTCTTT

v_call: TRBV27
cdr3_length: 15
clone_size: .
d_call: TRBD1
j_call: TRBJ2-7
cdr3_aa: CASSLRGQGSHEQYF
cdr3_nt: TGTGCCAGCAGTTTACGGGGACAGGGTTCCCACGAGCAGTACTTC

v_call: TRBV6-5
cdr3_length: 14
clone_size: .
d_call: .
j_call: TRBJ1-1
cdr3_aa: CASSYGWANTEAFF
cdr3_nt: TGTGCCAGCAGTTACGGGTGGGCTAACACTGAAGCTTTCTTT

v_call: TRBV7-9
cdr3_length: 13
clone_size: .
d_call: .
j_call: TRBJ2-3
cdr3_aa: CASSPGVTDTQYF
cdr3_nt: TGTGCCAGCAGTCCGGGAGTCACAGATACGCAGTATTTT

v_call: TRBV18
cdr3_length: 13
clone_size: .
d_call: .
j_call: TRBJ2-7
cdr3_aa: CASSSGLLGEQYF
cdr3_nt: TGTGCCAGCTCATCCGGACTCCTGGGGGAGCAGTACTTC

v_call: TRBV20-1
cdr3_length: 11
clone_size: .
d_call: .
j_call: TRBJ2-3
cdr3_aa: CSAENTDTQYF
cdr3_nt: TGCAGTGCGGAGAATACAGATACGCAGTATTTT

v_call: TRBV5-1
cdr3_length: 15
clone_size: few
d_call: TRBD1
j_call: TRBJ1-1
cdr3_aa: CASSSTGTTNTEAFF
cdr3_nt: TGCGCCAGCAGCTCGACAGGGACCACGAACACTGAAGCTTTCTTT

v_call: TRBV10-3
cdr3_length: 13
clone_size: few
d_call: TRBD1
j_call: TRBJ2-5
cdr3_aa: CAISPGTEETQYF
cdr3_nt: TGTGCCATCAGCCCCGGGACAGAAGAGACCCAGTACTTC

v_call: TRBV13
cdr3_length: 16
clone_size: few
d_call: .
j_call: TRBJ2-3
cdr3_aa: CASTPRAERVADTQYF
cdr3_nt: TGTGCCAGCACCCCCCGGGCGGAGAGGGTTGCAGATACGCAGTATTTT

v_call: TRBV6-2/TRBV6-3
cdr3_length: 13
clone_size: .
d_call: TRBD2
j_call: TRBJ2-1
cdr3_aa: CASSYSAGGRFFF
cdr3_nt: TGTGCCAGCAGTTACTCTGCGGGAGGGCGGTTTTTCTTC

v_call: TRBV27
cdr3_length: 14
clone_size: few
d_call: .
j_call: TRBJ1-2
cdr3_aa: CASLPTSGVNGYTF
cdr3_nt: TGTGCCAGCCTCCCCACTTCAGGGGTAAATGGCTACACCTTC

v_call: TRBV24-1
cdr3_length: 17
clone_size: few
d_call: TRBD2
j_call: TRBJ2-3
cdr3_aa: CATSDPGDSGRADTQYF
cdr3_nt: TGTGCCACCAGTGATCCCGGCGATAGCGGGAGAGCAGATACGCAGTATTTT

v_call: TRBV12-3/TRBV12-4
cdr3_length: 13
clone_size: .
d_call: .
j_call: TRBJ1-2
cdr3_aa: CASSLGEPGGYTF
cdr3_nt: TGTGCCAGCAGTTTAGGAGAACCGGGTGGCTACACCTTC

v_call: TRBV6-4
cdr3_length: 11
clone_size: .
d_call: .
j_call: TRBJ2-7
cdr3_aa: CASIKGDEQYF
cdr3_nt: TGTGCCAGCATCAAAGGGGACGAGCAGTACTTC

v_call: TRBV25-1
cdr3_length: 15
clone_size: .
d_call: .
j_call: TRBJ1-2
cdr3_aa: CASSETGGQGHGYTF
cdr3_nt: TGTGCCAGCAGTGAAACGGGCGGCCAGGGGCATGGCTACACCTTC

v_call: TRBV10-2
cdr3_length: 12
clone_size: few
d_call: TRBD1
j_call: TRBJ1-2
cdr3_aa: CASSQGGDSYTF
cdr3_nt: TGCGCCAGCAGCCAGGGGGGTGATAGCTACACCTTC

v_call: TRBV6-5
cdr3_length: 13
clone_size: .
d_call: TRBD1
j_call: TRBJ2-7
cdr3_aa: CASSRDRAYEQYF
cdr3_nt: TGTGCCAGCAGTAGGGACAGGGCCTACGAGCAGTACTTC

v_call: TRBV10-1
cdr3_length: 15
clone_size: .
d_call: .
j_call: TRBJ2-2
cdr3_aa: CASSTTGANTGELFF
cdr3_nt: TGCGCCAGCAGTACAACGGGGGCGAACACCGGGGAGCTGTTTTTT

v_call: TRBV19
cdr3_length: 13
clone_size: .
d_call: .
j_call: TRBJ2-7
cdr3_aa: CASSAGLFYEQYF
cdr3_nt: TGTGCCAGTAGTGCTGGACTATTCTACGAGCAGTACTTC

v_call: TRBV6-5
cdr3_length: 12
clone_size: .
d_call: .
j_call: TRBJ1-2
cdr3_aa: CASSSLLGGYTF
cdr3_nt: TGTGCCAGCAGTTCCCTGCTCGGTGGCTACACCTTC

v_call: TRBV7-8
cdr3_length: 15
clone_size: .
d_call: TRBD2
j_call: TRBJ2-1
cdr3_aa: CASSLRTSGGNEQFF
cdr3_nt: TGTGCCAGCAGCCTCAGGACTAGCGGGGGTAATGAGCAGTTCTTC

v_call: TRBV4-2
cdr3_length: 17
clone_size: .
d_call: .
j_call: TRBJ1-6
cdr3_aa: CASSPTLRGREDSPLHF
cdr3_nt: TGTGCCAGCAGCCCTACCCTTAGGGGCAGGGAGGATTCACCCCTCCACTTT

v_call: TRBV14
cdr3_length: 14
clone_size: .
d_call: .
j_call: TRBJ1-1
cdr3_aa: CASSQGQFWQEAFF
cdr3_nt: TGTGCCAGCAGCCAGGGGCAATTTTGGCAGGAGGCTTTCTTT